The clone carrying this T cell receptor beta chain was counted a few times. Antigen specificity is unknown. V was pared by 0 bases and J by 5 bases, with 9 bases between. The CDR3 sequence is 14 residues long. The germline V gene encodes CDR1 SGHKS and CDR2 YYEKEE (reference sequence). Researchers isolated at least 7 million PBMCs per sample. The sample comes from a study of blood T cells in healthy people across ages. Study-level points and caveats: Leaving the PBMCs unsorted stopped any conclusive comparison of naive versus antigen-experienced cells. CMV infection status of these donors was not known.

The use of a sample-barcoded 5' primer and a J-beta primer mix characterized a second PCR of 7 to 11 cycles. One entry per CDR3 protein results from TCRdb running MiXCR on the 5' RACE reads. The sample holds about 1,800,000 distinct CDR3 sequences, roughly 27% seen once. The clonotype originates from a woman under 40 in good health. Sample: blood. V and J are TRBV5-5 and TRBJ1-5; D is undetermined. The chain's CDR3 is CASSLGRPDQPQHF. As DNA, the CDR3 is TGTGCCAGCAGCTTGGGCAGACCCGATCAGCCCCAGCATTTT.